The sequence of this T cell receptor beta chain was determined in a study of neurological immune-mediated disorders. In its sample, this clonotype was seen many times. From the 5' RACE reads, TCRdb called clonotypes with MiXCR, one entry per CDR3 protein. In the table there are approximately 41,000 distinct CDR3 sequences, over 2% of which are singletons. This CDR3 spans 13 amino acids. With 6 bases removed from V and 10 bases from J, the gap between germline ends came to 16 bases. The material sequenced was PBMCs. V is TRBV12-3 or TRBV12-4 and J is TRBJ1-3, with no clear D. This receptor was taken from a man in his thirties or forties with multiple sclerosis. CDR3 nucleotide sequence: TGTGCCAGCAGCTTAACCGTGGTCGGAACCATATATTTT. Protein sequence: CASSLTVVGTIYF.